This TCR beta chain was recovered during a study of T cell responses to AZD1222 COVID-19 vaccine (dated by TCRdb to the early 2020s). About the full investigation: AZD1222 recipients given second doses at about 4 weeks or at about 12 weeks were pooled, since spike-specific TCR depth and breadth were not found to differ between the two schedules. Trial participants were enrolled into age subgroups of 18-55, 56-69 and 70-plus years, which contained around 150, 28 and 57 TCR-sequenced participants, respectively. TCR sequencing was performed for about 250 trial participants, of whom about 200 were given two doses of AZD1222 and some 26 were given two doses of MenACWY control vaccine. Results the study describes overall, beyond this receptor: The vaccine-associated CD4 TCRs covered the entire spike protein, and the dominant responses fell in regions 160-218 and 743-854. Because no samples from the day 14 peak response were available, repertoires could be characterized only after the peak T cell response. Epitopes outside the regions mutated in the B.1.351 and B.1.1.7 variants were reportedly recognized by nearly half of the unique spike-specific TCRs. Conclusions about previously exposed vaccinees were limited because only a handful of AZD1222 recipients were SARS-CoV-2 seropositive at baseline. Participants were mostly white British and included more females than males, and it was suggested by the authors that clonal diversity may have been underestimated. After two AZD1222 doses, both the breadth and the depth of spike-specific TCRs were significantly higher than at day 0 and than in MenACWY recipients. The 56-69-year group was small, and its depth increase did not reach significance, likely because of low power.

Taken with the paper, the label for time point translates to: baseline before first vaccination. Samples from vaccinated people were obtained from the UK trials COV001 and COV002, which included a single-blind randomized controlled phase 2/3 trial of AZD1222 (ChAdOx1 nCoV-19) in healthy adults. Trial participant PBMC samples were collected at day 0 and day 28 after the second dose for TCRbeta chain sequencing. V gives up 0 bases and J gives up 1 base, and the segment between their germline ends measures 12 bases. Counted from cysteine to phenylalanine, this CDR3 has 16 amino acids. Just CDR3 DNA is preserved here, 48 bases in frame from base 1. Taken from the germline V gene, the CDR1 and CDR2 loops are SGHNT and YENEEA. The CDR3 regions of human TCRbeta chains were analyzed by immunosequencing. On the study's bioinformatics: Repertoire TCRs were checked for matches against a reference library of SARS-CoV-2-specific TCRs that had been generated using the MIRA antigen-specificity platform. Breadth meant the fraction of unique TCRs that were SARS-CoV-2-associated, whereas depth meant the fraction of total T cells that were SARS-CoV-2-associated. Using the MIRA data, each spike-specific TCR was mapped to the spike region that the TCR reacts to and placed in a CD4 or CD8 class. Log10-transformed breadth and depth values were compared by one-way ANOVA with Sidak's multiple comparisons tests. Entries here come from immuneACCESS through TCRdb and include only in-frame sequences with V and J called. Some clones fail to appear in such tables; in the studies checked, an unresolved V gene covers under half of the shortfall, and the cause of the remainder is unknown. Clonal size and the V and J genes are those of that table, whereas D and trimming came from the DNA. The sample table shows about 150,000 clones, and approximately 90% are seen once. 1.5% of the sample is held by the ten biggest clonotypes.

About this clone: What this receptor recognizes is not known. Base quality data are lacking; no much larger clone is found one base away.

The clonotype was recovered from an adult in good health. Sequenced here: peripheral blood, sampled on day 0 of AZD1222 vaccination. This chain is built from TRBV11-3 and TRBJ1-1, with no confident D gene call. The CDR3 region: CASSLEDRWGNTEAFF. The DNA is as follows: TGTGCCAGCAGCTTAGAGGATCGTTGGGGGAACACTGAAGCTTTCTTT.